The 28 T cell receptor beta chains below were found in one sample sequenced in a study of blood T cell repertoires in COVID-19. Sequencing was performed with immunoSEQ multiplex PCR; in TCRdb, only in-frame clones are kept and a portion is missing. The sample has 300,000 to 500,000 clones, around 90% seen once. Input material: PBMCs or T cells enriched from blood (not recorded which). The origin of the receptors is a woman in her 40s with acute COVID-19.

The chain uses TRBV20-1 and TRBJ2-1; TRBD2 might be the D (5 bases). The CDR3 runs to 13 residues. The V end lost 3 bases, the J end lost 7 bases, and 13 bases lay between the germline ends. The germline V gene encodes CDR1 DFQATT and CDR2 SNEGSKA (reference sequence). The CDR3 sequence: CSASAGSGNEQFF. CDR3 in DNA: TGCAGTGCTAGTGCGGGCAGCGGAAATGAGCAGTTCTTC.

This clone has just a few counts. Other DNA sequences of this sample code for an identical CDR3. V gene TRBV30 combines with J gene TRBJ1-1; D remains unclear. Germline-derived CDR1 and CDR2 are GTSNPN and SVGIG (reference sequence). Trimming removed 0 bases at V and 3 bases at J, with 5 bases between. The length of the CDR3 is 12 residues. The CDR3 nucleotides read TGTGCCTGGAGTGTAACGGACACTGAAGCTTTCTTT. Protein sequence: CAWSVTDTEAFF.

This clone was counted once. The rearrangement uses TRBV7-9 and TRBJ2-1, with TRBD2 identical over 14 bases. Germline trimming cut 4 bases from V and 4 bases from J; bases unmatched to any gene: 6. This CDR3 has 17 amino acids. The germline gives CDR1 SEHNR, CDR2 FQNEAQ (reference sequence). The CDR3 coding sequence is TGTGCCAGCAGCTCAGGACTAGCGGGGGGCCTATACAATGAGCAGTTCTTC. This codes for CASSSGLAGGLYNEQFF.

The chain uses TRBV7-8 and TRBJ2-3; D perhaps matches TRBD2 (6 bases). CDR1 is SGHVS and CDR2 is FQNEAQ in the germline V gene. CDR3 length: 16 residues. Trimming removed 0 bases at V and 2 bases at J, with 12 bases between. The CDR3 DNA is TGTGCCAGCAGCTTAGCGGGGGGACCGACCACAGATACGCAGTATTTT. Protein product: CASSLAGGPTTDTQYF.

The chain is built from TRBV6-1 and TRBJ1-2; D may be TRBD1 (5 bases). The CDR3 loop spans 13 amino acids. Germline CDR1 and CDR2: MNHNS and SASEGT. Trimming cost V 7 bases and J 2 bases, with 11 bases left between them. The CDR3 region has the DNA TGTGCCAGCACCTGGGGGGTCAACTATGGCTACACCTTC. Protein sequence: CASTWGVNYGYTF.

This clone was seen just once. J is TRBJ2-3 and V is TRBV30, with TRBD2 matching 11 bases. CDR3 size: 14 residues. Germline loops: CDR1 GTSNPN, CDR2 SVGIG (reference sequence). With 2 bases clipped from V and 6 bases from J, the junction kept 4 bases outside the gene matches. The CDR3 here is CAWSLAGGLDTQYF. The CDR3 DNA sequence: TGTGCCTGGAGTTTAGCGGGGGGGCTCGATACGCAGTATTTT.

The chain links TRBV27 to TRBJ1-2; 9 nucleotides match TRBD1. The junction had 3 bases not matched to a gene; V was cut back by 3 bases and J by 4 bases. The germline V gene encodes CDR1 MNHEY and CDR2 SMNVEV (reference sequence). The CDR3 consists of 14 residues. The CDR3 protein is CASSFGQGSYGYTF. The CDR3 bases are TGTGCCAGCAGTTTTGGACAGGGGAGCTATGGCTACACCTTC.

The chain links TRBV19 to TRBJ1-3; no clear D. CDR1 and CDR2 (germline): LNHDA, SQIVND (reference sequence). With 2 bases removed from V and 4 bases from J, the gap between germline ends came to 12 bases. The CDR3 spans 15 residues. The CDR3 sequence: CASSILNGAGNTIYF. The CDR3 region has the DNA TGTGCCAGTAGTATACTTAACGGAGCAGGAAACACCATATATTTT.

The chain combines TRBV5-1 with TRBJ2-3, with 8 nucleotides matching TRBD2. V lost 4 bases to trimming and J lost 0 bases; unmatched junction nucleotides: 4. This CDR3 has 15 residues. Germline V lookup: CDR1 SGHRS, CDR2 YFSETQ. Here the CDR3 reads CASSPRGASTDTQYF. CDR3 bases: TGCGCCAGCAGCCCGCGGGGGGCCAGCACAGATACGCAGTATTTT.

For the CDR3, the DNA is TGCGCCAGCAGCCAAGGTACCCGGAGCGTAGCCTCCTACGAGCAGTACTTC. Translated, it gives CASSQGTRSVASYEQYF. The rearrangement uses TRBV4-1 and TRBJ2-7; no reliable D call. The length of the CDR3 is 17 residues. Germline V gene lookup returns CDR1 MGHRA and CDR2 YSYEKL. V dropped 1 base and J dropped 0 bases, with 16 bases sitting between them.

V is TRBV5-1 and J is TRBJ1-3; the D gene is possibly TRBD1 (6 bases). The CDR3 runs 15 residues. Germline V gives CDR1 SGHRS, CDR2 YFSETQ. V was shortened by 2 bases and J by 4 bases, with 13 bases between the two germline ends. The CDR3 region has the DNA TGCGCCAGCAGCTTACTCCCACAGGGAGGAAACACCATATATTTT. Encoded protein: CASSLLPQGGNTIYF.

The chain has TRBV7-9 and TRBJ2-1, with a tentative D call TRBD2 (7 bases). The CDR3 sequence is 14 residues long. Trimming left V 7 bases short and J 9 bases short, with 19 bases between. Germline V gene sequence: CDR1 SEHNR, CDR2 FQNEAQ (reference sequence). CDR3 in amino acids: CASNLVGGAGEQFF. The CDR3 nucleotides read TGTGCCAGCAACTTGGTAGGGGGGGCCGGTGAGCAGTTCTTC.

The rearrangement uses TRBV4-1 and TRBJ1-2, with TRBD1 matching over 7 bases. This CDR3 spans 15 amino acids. J lost 4 bases, V lost 3 bases, and 8 bases had no gene match. Germline CDR1 and CDR2: MGHRA and YSYEKL. The CDR3, as DNA: TGCGCCAGCAGCCAGGCAGACAGGGATACCTATGGCTACACCTTC. Protein: CASSQADRDTYGYTF.

This chain joins TRBV3-1 (or the pseudogene TRBV3-2) and TRBJ2-7, with a weak D call TRBD1 (5 bases). The CDR3 length is 11 residues. CDR1 LGHDT and CDR2 YNNKEL come from the germline V gene (reference sequence). Trimming took off 0 bases at V and 13 bases at J, with 10 bases between the two ends. The CDR3 coding sequence is TGTGCCAGCAGCCAAGATCTGGACACTTACTTC. This codes for CASSQDLDTYF.

This clone was seen just once. This rearrangement joins TRBV5-1 to TRBJ1-6; D possibly corresponds to TRBD1 (5 bases). This CDR3 contains 14 residues. Germline CDR1 and CDR2: SGHRS and YFSETQ. Trimming cost V 0 bases and J 9 bases, with 10 bases left between them. The CDR3 coding sequence is TGCGCCAGCAGCTTGGCAGGGTATGGTTCACCCCTCCACTTT. Its protein is CASSLAGYGSPLHF.

The chain uses TRBV27 and TRBJ1-2; D may be TRBD1 (5 bases). The CDR3 is made up of 14 amino acids. Germline CDR1 MNHEY, CDR2 SMNVEV (reference sequence). Deletions cut 2 bases from V and 4 bases from J, with 11 bases between. The CDR3 coding sequence is TGTGCCAGCAGTTTAACAGGCGGCCCCTATGGCTACACCTTC. Amino acid sequence: CASSLTGGPYGYTF.

CDR3 region: CASSQFSGTDTQYF. For the CDR3, the DNA is TGTGCCAGCAGCCAATTCAGCGGCACAGATACGCAGTATTTT. The J gene is TRBJ2-3, the V gene TRBV3-1 (or the pseudogene TRBV3-2); D is unclear. Trimming took off 2 bases at V and 1 base at J, with 7 bases between the two ends. In germline, CDR1 is LGHDT, CDR2 YNNKEL (reference sequence). The CDR3 extends over 14 amino acids.

The rearrangement links TRBV24-1 to TRBJ2-2, with TRBD1 identical over 11 bases. Germline values: CDR1 KGHDR, CDR2 SFDVKD. After removal of 4 bases from V and 6 bases from J, the junction contained 9 bases not matched to a gene. The CDR3 covers 17 residues. CDR3: CATSDSRGQGVSGELFF. The CDR3 region has the DNA TGTGCCACCAGTGACAGCCGGGGACAGGGGGTCTCCGGGGAGCTGTTTTTT.

V gene TRBV3-1 (or the pseudogene TRBV3-2) combines with J gene TRBJ1-4; 7 positions match TRBD1. Germline assignment: CDR1 LGHDT and CDR2 YNNKEL (reference sequence). The CDR3 is made up of 14 amino acids. Germline trimming cut 3 bases from V and 8 bases from J; bases unmatched to any gene: 6. The CDR3 loop reads CASSHYRGGEKLFF. As DNA, the CDR3 is TGTGCCAGCAGCCATTACAGGGGTGGCGAAAAACTGTTTTTT.

CDR3: CSVEGLAGRTDTQYF. The CDR3 nucleotides are TGCAGCGTTGAGGGCCTAGCGGGGAGGACAGATACGCAGTATTTT. This chain connects TRBV29-1 to TRBJ2-3; 9 nucleotides match TRBD2. Unmatched junction bases numbered 7, after V lost 3 bases and J lost 3 bases. The CDR3 is made up of 15 amino acids. The germline V gene encodes CDR1 SQVTM and CDR2 ANQGSEA.

This sequence joins TRBV30 and TRBJ2-3; D is possibly TRBD2 (7 bases). Germline lookup yields CDR1 GTSNPN and CDR2 SVGIG (reference sequence). This CDR3 has 16 amino acids. Trimming shortened V by 0 bases and J by 2 bases, and 15 bases separated the two germline ends. The CDR3 DNA sequence: TGTGCCTGGAGTGTAGGCGCGGGGGCGGACACAGATACGCAGTATTTT. This encodes CAWSVGAGADTDTQYF.

V usage is TRBV19 and J usage is TRBJ1-2; 7 positions match TRBD1. CDR3 size: 13 residues. Looked up from germline, CDR1 is LNHDA and CDR2 is SQIVND (reference sequence). V lost 4 bases and J lost 9; bases outside the gene matches: 8. The chain's CDR3 is CASSTSRGPSYTF. The CDR3 DNA reads TGTGCCAGTAGTACCTCTAGGGGGCCGAGCTACACCTTC.

This chain links TRBV30 with TRBJ2-7; 9 bases are a match to TRBD1. V was pared by 2 bases and J by 4 bases, with 9 bases of the junction left unmatched. The CDR3 consists of 15 residues. The V gene's germline CDR1 is GTSNPN and CDR2 SVGIG (reference sequence). The CDR3 DNA reads as TGTGCCTGGAGTCGAGGGCCGGGACAGGGTTACGAGCAGTACTTC. It codes for CAWSRGPGQGYEQYF. Full variable domain (missing parts from reference TRBV30 and TRBJ2-7): SQTIHQWPATLVQPVGSPLSLECTVEGTSNPNLYWYRQAAGRGLQLLFYSVGIGQISSEVPQNLSASRPQDRQFILSSKKLLLSDSGFYLCAWSRGPGQGYEQYFGPGTRLTVT.

The V and J genes are TRBV2 and TRBJ2-3; possibly TRBD2 for D (5 bases). This CDR3 contains 15 residues. V was shortened by 4 bases and J by 1 base, with 12 bases between the two germline ends. In germline, CDR1 is SNHLY, CDR2 FYNNEI. The CDR3 reads CASSVRVSGTDTQYF. The CDR3 region has the DNA TGTGCCAGCAGTGTGAGGGTTTCTGGCACAGATACGCAGTATTTT.

This chain uses TRBV21-1 with TRBJ1-5; TRBD1, the D gene given by the table, was not confirmed from the DNA. TRBV21-1 is a recognized pseudogene. The CDR3 consists of 15 residues. The CDR3 DNA reads as TGTGCCAGCAGCAAAGCGGAGACAGGGGATCAGCCCCAGCATTTT. Its protein is CASSKAETGDQPQHF.

This clone occurred once. The chain carries TRBV9 and TRBJ2-2; D is possibly TRBD1 (5 bases). Germline-derived CDR1 and CDR2 are SGDLS and YYNGEE. This CDR3 spans 15 amino acids. V was shortened by 1 base and J by 3 bases, with 10 bases between the two germline ends. CDR3 protein: CASSVRQGDTGELFF. The DNA for the CDR3 is TGTGCCAGCAGCGTAAGGCAGGGTGACACCGGGGAGCTGTTTTTT.

This chain uses TRBV13 with TRBJ1-2; 7 nucleotides line up with TRBD1. CDR3 length: 14 amino acids. In germline, CDR1 is PRHDT, CDR2 FYEKMQ (reference sequence). The V segment lost 5 bases and the J segment 4 bases; nucleotides outside the gene matches: 7. The CDR3 is CASSTRTGSYGYTF. CDR3 nucleotide sequence: TGTGCCAGCAGCACGAGGACAGGATCCTATGGCTACACCTTC.

The chain combines TRBV4-1 with TRBJ1-2, with a weak D call TRBD1 (6 bases). V lost 2 bases and J 1 base, leaving 23 bases between the germline ends. CDR3 length: 19 residues. CDR1 is MGHRA and CDR2 is YSYEKL in the germline V gene. The CDR3 nucleotides read TGCGCCAGCAGCCAAAGTGTCAGGGGAGACTTTAGGGATAACTATGGCTACACCTTC. It translates to CASSQSVRGDFRDNYGYTF.